The next 15 T cell receptor beta chains were all read from a single sample in a study of identical twins. MiXCR, run by TCRdb on the 5' RACE reads, gives a single entry per CDR3 protein. This sample has around 680,000 distinct CDR3 sequences; around 8.3% occur once, and the top ten carry approximately 0.96%. These data were likewise used in another study, on yellow fever vaccine responses in identical twins.

Sequenced: PBMCs. These receptors originate from a woman between 18 and 29 years old in good health.

This clonotype was detected ten times or more. The V call is TRBV5-6, the J call TRBJ1-5, with D uncertain. V lost 6 bases and J lost 7, with 14 bases in between. This CDR3 is 13 amino acids long. Germline CDR1 and CDR2: SGHDT and YYEEEE. In DNA form, the CDR3 reads TGTGCCAGCACCCTTGGGTCGGCACAGCCCCAGCATTTT. It specifies CASTLGSAQPQHF.

This clonotype was detected a few times. The rearrangement joins TRBV7-6 to TRBJ2-2, with 13 bases lining up with TRBD2. The CDR3 is made up of 18 amino acids. After removal of 4 bases from V and 6 bases from J, the junction contained 11 bases not matched to a gene. Germline V gene lookup returns CDR1 SGHVS and CDR2 FNYEAQ. Here the CDR3 reads CASSSRQTSGGAAGELFF. The CDR3 DNA reads TGTGCCAGCAGCTCCCGTCAAACTAGCGGGGGGGCTGCCGGGGAGCTGTTTTTT. The whole variable domain, filled in from reference TRBV7-6 and TRBJ2-2, reads GAGVSQSPRYKVTKRGQDVALRCDPISGHVSLYWYRQALGQGPEFLTYFNYEAQQDKSGLPNDRFSAERPEGSISTLTIQRTEQRDSAMYRCASSSRQTSGGAAGELFFGEGSRLTVL.

This clonotype was observed at least ten times. The gene calls are TRBV7-9 and TRBJ2-7; no clear D gene. The CDR3 is 13 residues long. The V gene lost 2 bases and the J gene lost 2 bases, with 7 bases spanning the gap. The germline V gene encodes CDR1 SEHNR and CDR2 FQNEAQ (reference sequence). CDR3 amino acids: CASSLTLTYEQYF. The CDR3 DNA reads TGTGCCAGCAGCTTAACTCTAACCTACGAGCAGTACTTC. Full variable domain (missing parts from reference TRBV7-9 and TRBJ2-7): DTGVSQNPRHKITKRGQNVTFRCDPISEHNRLYWYRQTLGQGPEFLTYFQNEAQLEKSRLLSDRFSAERPKGSFSTLEIQRTEQGDSAMYLCASSLTLTYEQYFGPGTRLTVT.

The J gene is TRBJ2-7, the V gene TRBV9; TRBD2 matches 9 bases. V shed 0 bases, J shed 6 bases, and the junction held 4 bases outside the gene matches. The germline CDR1 and CDR2 sequences are SGDLS and YYNGEE. The CDR3 is 14 amino acids. CDR3 region: CASSVGSGGSEQYF. The CDR3 nucleotides read TGTGCCAGCAGCGTAGGTAGCGGGGGAAGCGAGCAGTACTTC. Full variable domain (missing parts from reference TRBV9 and TRBJ2-7): DSGVTQTPKHLITATGQRVTLRCSPRSGDLSVYWYQQSLDQGLQFLIQYYNGEERAKGNILERFSAQQFPDLHSELNLSSLELGDSALYFCASSVGSGGSEQYFGPGTRLTVT.

The rearrangement uses TRBV6-1 and TRBJ2-7; no clear D. The CDR3 covers 16 residues. Germline V gives CDR1 MNHNS, CDR2 SASEGT. The ends were cut back, 0 bases at V and 3 bases at J, with 15 bases in the middle. CDR3 in DNA: TGTGCCAGCAGTGAAGCCCAAGTCGTCTTCTACTACGAGCAGTACTTC. Translated: CASSEAQVVFYYEQYF.

The chain carries TRBV7-2 and TRBJ1-1; TRBD1 matches 7 bases. The V and J ends lost 11 bases and 1 base, in that order; junction bases with no gene match: 1. The CDR3 is 11 amino acids. In germline, CDR1 is SGHTA, CDR2 FQGNSA. CDR3: CADRENTEAFF. The DNA for the CDR3 is TGTGCCGACAGGGAGAACACTGAAGCTTTCTTT.

This clonotype was detected ten times or more. The chain has TRBV12-3 or TRBV12-4 and TRBJ2-6; D is perhaps TRBD2 (5 bases). This CDR3 has 15 amino acids. Trimming cost V 5 bases and J 0 bases, with 8 bases left between them. The DNA of the CDR3 is TGTGCCAGCAGTCCCCGGGGCTCTGGGGCCAACGTCCTGACTTTC. Translation gives CASSPRGSGANVLTF.

The V and J genes are TRBV27 and TRBJ1-4; tentative D call: TRBD1 (5 bases). This CDR3 spans 13 amino acids. The V and J ends lost 1 base and 12 bases respectively, with 12 bases between them. Germline values: CDR1 MNHEY, CDR2 SMNVEV (reference sequence). CDR3 sequence (DNA): TGTGCCAGCAGTTTATGGGGGGGTGGGGAACTGTTTTTT. This translates into CASSLWGGGELFF.

In its sample, this clonotype was seen a few times. The chain joins TRBV10-3 to TRBJ1-6, with 8 nucleotides matching TRBD1. The junction had 3 bases not matched to a gene; V was cut back by 0 bases and J by 5 bases. Per germline, CDR1 ENHRY and CDR2 SYGVKD. This CDR3 is 16 amino acids long. The DNA for the CDR3 is TGTGCCATCAGTGAGTCGAAACAGGGGGATAATTCACCCCTCCACTTT. It is translated as CAISESKQGDNSPLHF.

A few counts support this clonotype. The rearrangement joins TRBV9 to TRBJ2-7; either TRBD1 or TRBD2 may supply D (5 bases each). The CDR3 is made up of 17 amino acids. Germline V gene data show CDR1 as SGDLS and CDR2 as YYNGEE. V shed 4 bases and J shed 3 bases, with 23 bases lying between them. CDR3 protein: CASSPPVGDPNLYEQYF. In DNA form, the CDR3 reads TGTGCCAGCAGCCCCCCAGTCGGGGACCCAAACCTCTACGAGCAGTACTTC.

This clonotype was seen more than once but under ten times. The chain employs TRBV20-1 and TRBJ2-4; a possible D gene is TRBD2 (5 bases). Trimming pared 0 bases from V and 11 bases from J, leaving 17 bases between. The CDR3 has 14 amino acids. Germline V lookup: CDR1 DFQATT, CDR2 SNEGSKA (reference sequence). The chain's CDR3 is CSAREPKDSPVQYF. The CDR3 nucleotides are TGCAGTGCTAGAGAACCGAAGGACTCCCCAGTTCAGTACTTC.

This clonotype has only a few counts. This rearrangement joins TRBV9 to TRBJ1-2; 9 nucleotides align to TRBD1. With V trimmed by 6 bases and J by 0 bases, 6 bases remained unmatched. This CDR3 region has 15 residues. Germline values: CDR1 SGDLS, CDR2 YYNGEE. The CDR3 coding sequence is TGTGCCAGCACCCCGGGACAGGGAACTAACTATGGCTACACCTTC. It translates to CASTPGQGTNYGYTF.

The V and J genes are TRBV20-1 and TRBJ2-6; perhaps TRBD2 as D (6 bases). V lost 4 bases to trimming and J lost 2 bases, with 21 bases between them. The CDR3 spans 18 residues. CDR1 is DFQATT, CDR2 SNEGSKA, per germline (reference sequence). In DNA form, the CDR3 reads TGCAGTGCTAACTATGACAGCGGGCCTTACACTGGGGCCAACGTCCTGACTTTC. Amino acids: CSANYDSGPYTGANVLTF.

This clonotype has at least ten counts. The rearrangement links TRBV7-6 to TRBJ1-2; no firm D call. The CDR3 runs to 14 residues. V gave up 4 bases and J gave up 6 bases, with 15 bases separating them. CDR1 SGHVS and CDR2 FNYEAQ come from the germline V gene. The DNA of the CDR3 is TGTGCCAGCAGCTCCGGCAAAAGCGGCGATGGCTACACCTTC. This codes for CASSSGKSGDGYTF.

This clonotype was picked up many times. This chain joins TRBV12-3 or TRBV12-4 and TRBJ2-1; 12 nucleotides align to TRBD2. The CDR3 has 21 amino acids. The V segment lost 3 bases and the J segment 1 base; nucleotides outside the gene matches: 16. The CDR3, as DNA: TGTGCCAGCAGTTTTTCTCGTCGTCTAGCGGGAGGGTCGGGGTCCTACAATGAGCAGTTCTTC. This gives the protein CASSFSRRLAGGSGSYNEQFF.